Listed below are T cell receptor beta chains from one sample, sequenced in a study of T cell changes during pregnancy in multiple sclerosis. Produced via immunoSEQ multiplex PCR; TCRdb's table is partial and in-frame only. The sample records approximately 85,000 clones, roughly nine tenths being singletons. The input for sequencing was peripheral blood, taken in the first trimester of pregnancy. Receptors originate from a female donor with multiple sclerosis, enrolled in a pregnancy study. Both conserved end residues are part of each CDR3. The order of the fields is J gene, D gene, clone size, V gene, CDR3 protein. The D gene is left open where the match is weak. Size values are once, few and many counts, or a class for expanded clones, and some rows have none.

J gene: TRBJ2-2; D gene: -; clone size: once; V gene: TRBV5-1; CDR3 protein: CASSFRGNTGELFF
J gene: TRBJ2-3; D gene: -; clone size: -; V gene: TRBV28; CDR3 protein: CASSFGRRAGRTDTQYF
J gene: TRBJ2-7; D gene: TRBD2; clone size: -; V gene: TRBV11-2; CDR3 protein: CASSLDYLGLAENMYYEQYF
J gene: TRBJ1-1; D gene: -; clone size: -; V gene: TRBV9; CDR3 protein: CASSVGSRNTEAFF
J gene: TRBJ1-2; D gene: TRBD1; clone size: -; V gene: TRBV28; CDR3 protein: CASRRGQNYGYTF
J gene: TRBJ1-2; D gene: TRBD1; clone size: -; V gene: TRBV10-3; CDR3 protein: CAISGTDRANYGYTF
J gene: TRBJ2-7; D gene: TRBD2; clone size: -; V gene: TRBV28; CDR3 protein: CASQRDSYEQYF
J gene: TRBJ2-5; D gene: TRBD2; clone size: -; V gene: TRBV12-5; CDR3 protein: CASGPGLAGKLQETQYF
J gene: TRBJ1-2; D gene: TRBD1; clone size: -; V gene: TRBV9; CDR3 protein: CASSVSGTGNGYTF
J gene: TRBJ1-6; D gene: -; clone size: once; V gene: TRBV30; CDR3 protein: CAWTQPGKNSPLHF
J gene: TRBJ1-2; D gene: TRBD1; clone size: -; V gene: TRBV5-1; CDR3 protein: CASSTGTGKGYTF
J gene: TRBJ1-1; D gene: TRBD1; clone size: -; V gene: TRBV18; CDR3 protein: CASSPSGGLNTEAFF
J gene: TRBJ1-5; D gene: TRBD1; clone size: -; V gene: TRBV5-6; CDR3 protein: CASSLRGQVSRQPQHF
J gene: TRBJ1-4; D gene: -; clone size: -; V gene: TRBV19; CDR3 protein: CASSTVLNTEKLFF
J gene: TRBJ2-3; D gene: TRBD2; clone size: few; V gene: TRBV7-3; CDR3 protein: CASSFIAGGTDTQYF
J gene: TRBJ1-6; D gene: -; clone size: -; V gene: TRBV18; CDR3 protein: CASSPNTNSPLHF
J gene: TRBJ2-1; D gene: -; clone size: -; V gene: TRBV9; CDR3 protein: CASSVVVGGAEQFF
J gene: TRBJ1-5; D gene: TRBD1; clone size: -; V gene: TRBV5-1; CDR3 protein: CASSLEGRGQPQHF
J gene: TRBJ1-2; D gene: -; clone size: -; V gene: TRBV6-1; CDR3 protein: CASSEVGGAGSYGYTF
J gene: TRBJ2-7; D gene: -; clone size: -; V gene: TRBV5-5; CDR3 protein: CASSLTVNSYEQYF
J gene: TRBJ2-7; D gene: -; clone size: -; V gene: TRBV19; CDR3 protein: CASSIGGQASYEQYF
J gene: TRBJ2-4; D gene: -; clone size: -; V gene: TRBV7-2; CDR3 protein: CASSLTLAYIQYF
J gene: TRBJ2-7; D gene: TRBD2; clone size: -; V gene: TRBV27; CDR3 protein: CASSHKGLHSYEQYF
J gene: TRBJ1-2; D gene: -; clone size: few; V gene: TRBV19; CDR3 protein: CASKPGGLTLNYGYTF
J gene: TRBJ2-7; D gene: -; clone size: -; V gene: TRBV5-1; CDR3 protein: CASSARDYEQYF